These 22 T cell receptor beta chains share one sample of origin, sequenced in a study of cytomegalovirus exposure and HLA in healthy donors. The repertoire was sequenced with immunoSEQ multiplex PCR; TCRdb's copy has only in-frame clones and lacks some. The table has 180,000 or so clones, approximately 80% seen once. What was sequenced was PBMCs. These receptors were obtained from a woman between 25 and 40 years old in good health and CMV-seropositive.

The genes are TRBV2 and TRBJ2-7; 13 bases match TRBD2. This CDR3 has 14 amino acids. Trimming took 8 bases from V and 6 from J; bases not matched to a gene: 7. Germline CDR1 and CDR2: SNHLY and FYNNEI. The CDR3 sequence: CASLGTSGAVEQYF. Written as DNA, the CDR3 is TGTGCCAGCCTCGGGACTAGCGGGGCTGTCGAGCAGTACTTC.

This sequence joins TRBV27 and TRBJ1-2; 7 nucleotides agree with TRBD1. CDR3 length: 16 residues. Germline CDR1 MNHEY, CDR2 SMNVEV (reference sequence). J lost 2 bases, V lost 3 bases, and 9 bases had no gene match. This CDR3 reads CASSFLRLTGNYGYTF. For the CDR3, the DNA is TGTGCCAGCAGTTTCTTACGCCTGACAGGGAACTATGGCTACACCTTC.

This CDR3 reads CASSYSTPGGELFF. The CDR3 DNA reads TGTGCCAGCAGTTACTCGACACCCGGCGGGGAGCTGTTTTTT. The gene calls are TRBV6-5 and TRBJ2-2; D not certain. Trimming took off 0 bases at V and 7 bases at J, with 9 bases between the two ends. Looked up from germline, CDR1 is MNHEY and CDR2 is SVGAGI. CDR3 length: 14 amino acids.

The chain combines TRBV2 with TRBJ2-1; 7 nucleotides agree with TRBD2. CDR1 and CDR2 (germline): SNHLY, FYNNEI. This CDR3 has 15 residues. Trimming took 2 bases from V and 8 from J; bases not matched to a gene: 9. The CDR3 bases are TGTGCCAGCAGTGAAAGTCTAGCGGCCCAGGATGAGCAGTTCTTC. Amino acids: CASSESLAAQDEQFF. Combining the CDR3 with reference TRBV2 and TRBJ2-1 gives the whole variable domain EPEVTQTPSHQVTQMGQEVILRCVPISNHLYFYWYRQILGQKVEFLVSFYNNEISEKSEIFDDQFSVERPDGSNFTLKIRSTKLEDSAMYFCASSESLAAQDEQFFGPGTRLTVL.

The chain recombines TRBV9 with TRBJ2-1, with D possibly matching TRBD1 (7 bases). Trimming took off 4 bases at V and 5 bases at J, with 10 bases between the two ends. Germline V gene lookup returns CDR1 SGDLS and CDR2 YYNGEE. The CDR3 covers 13 residues. CDR3 residues: CASSQGGHNEQFF. The CDR3 DNA reads TGTGCCAGCAGCCAGGGGGGTCACAATGAGCAGTTCTTC.

The CDR3 DNA follows: TGTGCCTGGAGTGTAACGGCGGGGTCCTTGCGGGAGCAGTACTTC. Residues: CAWSVTAGSLREQYF. V usage is TRBV30 and J usage is TRBJ2-7; TRBD2 might be the D (6 bases). The CDR3 length is 15 residues. V was clipped by 0 bases and J by 7 bases, with 19 bases between them. Germline lookup yields CDR1 GTSNPN and CDR2 SVGIG (reference sequence).

The chain links TRBV2 to TRBJ2-7; TRBD1 agrees at 7 bases. V lost 10 bases and J lost 4; bases outside the gene matches: 10. This CDR3 is 13 amino acids long. The V gene's germline CDR1 is SNHLY and CDR2 FYNNEI. Here the CDR3 reads CAMTGRSGYEQYF. CDR3 coding DNA: TGTGCCATGACAGGGCGGTCCGGATACGAGCAGTACTTC.

The chain carries TRBV18 and TRBJ2-7; the match to TRBD1 covers 7 bases. V was pared by 6 bases and J by 5 bases, with 4 bases of the junction left unmatched. Looked up from germline, CDR1 is KGHSH and CDR2 is LQKENI. The CDR3 sequence is 12 residues long. CDR3 sequence (DNA): TGTGCCAGCTCCACAGGGGCCCACGAGCAGTACTTC. Translation gives CASSTGAHEQYF.

The chain employs TRBV10-1 and TRBJ2-1; perhaps TRBD2 as D (6 bases). V lost 3 bases and J 8 bases, leaving 17 bases between the germline ends. The V gene's germline CDR1 is WNHNN and CDR2 SYGVQD (reference sequence). The CDR3 extends over 15 amino acids. CDR3 residues: CASSEGLPSWDEQFF. The CDR3 DNA reads as TGCGCCAGCAGTGAAGGACTACCCAGCTGGGATGAGCAGTTCTTC.

V usage is TRBV15 and J usage is TRBJ2-6; 9 bases align to TRBD1. Germline values: CDR1 LNHNV, CDR2 YYDKDF (reference sequence). The CDR3 is 18 residues long. V was pared by 3 bases and J by 2 bases, with 8 bases of the junction left unmatched. The CDR3 sequence is CATSRGGTGFPGANVLTF. The CDR3 nucleotides are TGTGCCACCAGCAGGGGGGGGACAGGGTTCCCTGGGGCCAACGTCCTGACTTTC. The variable domain in full, with the rest retrieved from reference TRBV15 and TRBJ2-6, is DAMVIQNPRYQVTQFGKPVTLSCSQTLNHNVMYWYQQKSSQAPKLLFHYYDKDFNNEADTPDNFQSRRPNTSFCFLDIRSPGLGDTAMYLCATSRGGTGFPGANVLTFGAGSRLTVL.

The gene calls are TRBV2 and TRBJ1-2, with TRBD1 matching 12 bases. Germline V gene data show CDR1 as SNHLY and CDR2 as FYNNEI. Germline trimming cut 6 bases from V and 8 bases from J; bases unmatched to any gene: 10. CDR3 length: 15 residues. The CDR3 region has the DNA TGTGCCAGCAGGTCCCCGGGACAGGGGGCGCGCGGCTACACCTTC. Translated, it gives CASRSPGQGARGYTF.

The chain carries TRBV2 and TRBJ2-1; 9 nucleotides agree with TRBD2. V shed 1 base and J 6 bases; nucleotides not matched to a gene: 10. The length of the CDR3 is 17 residues. The germline CDR1 and CDR2 sequences are SNHLY and FYNNEI. CDR3 residues: CASSEGWRREGVNEQFF. In DNA form, the CDR3 reads TGTGCCAGCAGTGAAGGTTGGCGGCGGGAGGGGGTCAATGAGCAGTTCTTC.

The chain uses TRBV11-2 and TRBJ2-1; 9 bases line up with TRBD2. V was pared by 4 bases and J by 4 bases, with 8 bases of the junction left unmatched. This CDR3 has 16 residues. Germline assignment: CDR1 SGHAT and CDR2 FQNNGV. In nucleotides, the CDR3 is TGTGCCAGCAGCTCCCTGGGACTAGCAGTATACAATGAGCAGTTCTTC. This gives the protein CASSSLGLAVYNEQFF.

The rearrangement uses TRBV28 and TRBJ1-2, with D possibly being TRBD1 (5 bases). V was pared by 5 bases and J by 3 bases, with 19 bases between. The germline CDR1 and CDR2 sequences are MDHEN and SYDVKM. The CDR3 loop spans 16 amino acids. CDR3 residues: CASSPPPRGAYYGYTF. DNA of the CDR3: TGTGCCAGCAGTCCTCCCCCGCGGGGCGCTTACTATGGCTACACCTTC.

This chain connects TRBV28 to TRBJ1-2; D is perhaps TRBD1 (5 bases). Trimming took off 10 bases at V and 2 bases at J, with 11 bases between the two ends. CDR3 length: 12 residues. Germline V lookup: CDR1 MDHEN, CDR2 SYDVKM. CDR3 residues: CAILQVNYGYTF. CDR3 bases: TGTGCCATACTACAGGTGAACTATGGCTACACCTTC.

The rearrangement joins TRBV29-1 to TRBJ2-1, with D perhaps matching TRBD1 (5 bases). Germline V gene lookup returns CDR1 SQVTM and CDR2 ANQGSEA. The CDR3 is made up of 13 amino acids. V lost 4 bases and J lost 8, with 15 bases in between. CDR3 protein: CSVVSTVGDEQFF. In DNA, the CDR3 is TGCAGCGTTGTCTCAACGGTAGGGGATGAGCAGTTCTTC.

V gene TRBV15 combines with J gene TRBJ2-1, with D possibly being TRBD2 (6 bases). Germline CDR1 and CDR2: LNHNV and YYDKDF (reference sequence). The V end was cut by 2 bases, the J end by 5 bases, with 10 bases between. This CDR3 has 14 amino acids. CDR3 loop: CATSRTGRNNEQFF. As DNA, the CDR3 is TGTGCCACCAGCAGAACCGGGAGAAACAATGAGCAGTTCTTC.

The V gene is TRBV28, the J gene TRBJ2-1; D is perhaps TRBD1 (6 bases). Trimming took 6 bases from V and 3 from J, leaving 12 bases between them. Germline CDR1 reads MDHEN; CDR2 reads SYDVKM. The CDR3 is 14 amino acids. The CDR3 DNA reads as TGTGCCAGCAGACAGGGCGGCGTCTACAATGAGCAGTTCTTC. The encoded protein is CASRQGGVYNEQFF. The whole variable domain, remainder taken from reference TRBV28 and TRBJ2-1, is DVKVTQSSRYLVKRTGEKVFLECVQDMDHENMFWYRQDPGLGLRLIYFSYDVKMKEKGDIPEGYSVSREKKERFSLILESASTNQTSMYLCASRQGGVYNEQFFGPGTRLTVL.

The chain carries TRBV19 and TRBJ2-5, with D tentatively TRBD2 (6 bases). V lost 5 bases, J lost 4 bases, and 14 bases lay in between. The CDR3 runs 14 residues. Germline CDR1 and CDR2: LNHDA and SQIVND (reference sequence). The CDR3 bases are TGTGCCAGTAGTCCAGTTAGCGGAGTAGAGACCCAGTACTTC. Its translation: CASSPVSGVETQYF.

V usage is TRBV7-2 and J usage is TRBJ2-1; no firm D call. CDR1 is SGHTA, CDR2 FQGNSA, per germline. This CDR3 spans 15 amino acids. V was shortened by 5 bases and J by 5 bases, with 16 bases between the two germline ends. The CDR3, as DNA: TGTGCCAGCAGCGCCTCTCTGGGCCCGAACAATGAGCAGTTCTTC. Translated, it gives CASSASLGPNNEQFF.

V and J are TRBV19 and TRBJ1-1; D is undetermined. With 5 bases removed from V and 1 base from J, the gap between germline ends came to 11 bases. This CDR3 has 14 residues. Germline CDR1 is LNHDA and CDR2 is SQIVND (reference sequence). The CDR3 DNA is TGTGCCAGTAGTCCGAGGGCGAAGAACACTGAAGCTTTCTTT. Protein: CASSPRAKNTEAFF.

This chain uses TRBV5-6 with TRBJ1-2; 9 bases map to TRBD1. Germline loops: CDR1 SGHDT, CDR2 YYEEEE. The CDR3 sequence is 15 residues long. The V gene end was trimmed by 4 bases and the J gene end by 2 bases; junction bases not matched to a gene: 6. The CDR3 loop reads CASSNRGLGNYGYTF. DNA for the CDR3: TGTGCCAGCAGCAACAGGGGGCTGGGAAACTATGGCTACACCTTC.